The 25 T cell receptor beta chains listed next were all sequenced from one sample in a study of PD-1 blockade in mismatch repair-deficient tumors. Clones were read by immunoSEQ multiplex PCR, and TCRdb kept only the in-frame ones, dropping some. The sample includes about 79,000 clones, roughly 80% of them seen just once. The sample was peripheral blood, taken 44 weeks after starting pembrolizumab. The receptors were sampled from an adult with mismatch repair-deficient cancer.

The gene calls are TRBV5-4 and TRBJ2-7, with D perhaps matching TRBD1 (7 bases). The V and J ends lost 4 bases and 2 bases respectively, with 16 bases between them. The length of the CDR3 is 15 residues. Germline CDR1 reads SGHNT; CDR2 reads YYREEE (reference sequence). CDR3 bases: TGTGCCAGCAGCCCAGGGGGAGGCCCGACCTACGAGCAGTACTTC. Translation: CASSPGGGPTYEQYF.

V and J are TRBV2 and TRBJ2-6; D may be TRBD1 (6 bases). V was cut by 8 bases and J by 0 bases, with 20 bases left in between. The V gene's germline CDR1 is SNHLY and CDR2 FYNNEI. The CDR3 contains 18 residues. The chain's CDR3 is CASQVWGPASSGANVLTF. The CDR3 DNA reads TGTGCCAGCCAGGTTTGGGGGCCGGCAAGCTCTGGGGCCAACGTCCTGACTTTC.

The CDR3 nucleotides are TGTGCCAGCAGCCGAGGACAGCCCGGGGAAGCTTTCTTT. Translated: CASSRGQPGEAFF. The rearrangement uses TRBV13 and TRBJ1-1, with a weak D call TRBD1 (6 bases). The CDR3 has 13 residues. V was shortened by 5 bases and J by 8 bases, with 15 bases between the two germline ends. The germline CDR1 and CDR2 sequences are PRHDT and FYEKMQ (reference sequence).

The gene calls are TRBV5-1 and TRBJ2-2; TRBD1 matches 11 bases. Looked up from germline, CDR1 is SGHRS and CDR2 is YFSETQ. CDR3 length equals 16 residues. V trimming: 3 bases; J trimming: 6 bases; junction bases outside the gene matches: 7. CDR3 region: CASSYGQGAMPGELFF. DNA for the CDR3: TGCGCCAGCAGCTACGGACAGGGGGCTATGCCCGGGGAGCTGTTTTTT. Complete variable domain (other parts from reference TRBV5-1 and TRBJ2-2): KAGVTQTPRYLIKTRGQQVTLSCSPISGHRSVSWYQQTPGQGLQFLFEYFSETQRNKGNFPGRFSGRQFSNSRSEMNVSTLELGDSALYLCASSYGQGAMPGELFFGEGSRLTVL.

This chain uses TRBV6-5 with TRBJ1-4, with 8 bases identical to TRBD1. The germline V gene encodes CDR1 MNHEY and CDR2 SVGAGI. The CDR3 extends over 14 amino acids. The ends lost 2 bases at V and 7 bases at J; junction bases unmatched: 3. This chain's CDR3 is CASSYRQGAEKLFF. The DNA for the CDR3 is TGTGCCAGCAGTTACCGGCAGGGGGCTGAAAAACTGTTTTTT.

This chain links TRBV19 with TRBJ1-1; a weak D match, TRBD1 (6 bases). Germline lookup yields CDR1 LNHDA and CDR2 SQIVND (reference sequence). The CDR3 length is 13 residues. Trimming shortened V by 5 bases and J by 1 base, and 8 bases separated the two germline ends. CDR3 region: CASSLGANTEAFF. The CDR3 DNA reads TGTGCCAGTAGTTTGGGGGCGAACACTGAAGCTTTCTTT.

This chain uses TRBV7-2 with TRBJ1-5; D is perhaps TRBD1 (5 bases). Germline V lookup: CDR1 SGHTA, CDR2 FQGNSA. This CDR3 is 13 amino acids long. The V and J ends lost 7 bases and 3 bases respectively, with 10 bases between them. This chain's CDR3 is CASTPRVNQPQHF. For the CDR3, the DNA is TGTGCCAGCACCCCCAGGGTCAATCAGCCCCAGCATTTT.

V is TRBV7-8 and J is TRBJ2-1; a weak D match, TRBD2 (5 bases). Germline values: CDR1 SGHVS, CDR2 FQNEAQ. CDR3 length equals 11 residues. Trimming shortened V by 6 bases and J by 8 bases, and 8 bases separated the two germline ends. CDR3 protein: CASSEGDEQFF. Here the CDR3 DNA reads TGTGCCAGCAGTGAGGGAGATGAGCAGTTCTTC.

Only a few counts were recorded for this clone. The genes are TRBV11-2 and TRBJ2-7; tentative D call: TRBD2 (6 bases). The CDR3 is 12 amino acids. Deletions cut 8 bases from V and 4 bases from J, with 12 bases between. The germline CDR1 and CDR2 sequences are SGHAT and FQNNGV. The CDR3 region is CASAGGAYEQYF. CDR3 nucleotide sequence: TGTGCCAGCGCCGGAGGGGCGTACGAGCAGTACTTC.

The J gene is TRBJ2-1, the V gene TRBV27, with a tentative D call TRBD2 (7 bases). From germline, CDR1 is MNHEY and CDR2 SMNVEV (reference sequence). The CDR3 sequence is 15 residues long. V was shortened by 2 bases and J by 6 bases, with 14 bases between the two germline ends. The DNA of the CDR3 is TGTGCCAGCAGTTTAAGGGGGAGGGCCCTCAATGAGCAGTTCTTC. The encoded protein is CASSLRGRALNEQFF.

The CDR3 DNA is TGCGCCAGCAGCTCCAGGGGCGCCCCGGGACTAGCGGGCCTGAGCTCCTACAATGAGCAGTTCTTC. Protein: CASSSRGAPGLAGLSSYNEQFF. This sequence joins TRBV5-1 and TRBJ2-1; 12 nucleotides agree with TRBD2. CDR3 length equals 22 residues. Germline V CDR1 and CDR2: SGHRS, YFSETQ. The V segment lost 3 bases and the J segment 0 bases; nucleotides outside the gene matches: 19.

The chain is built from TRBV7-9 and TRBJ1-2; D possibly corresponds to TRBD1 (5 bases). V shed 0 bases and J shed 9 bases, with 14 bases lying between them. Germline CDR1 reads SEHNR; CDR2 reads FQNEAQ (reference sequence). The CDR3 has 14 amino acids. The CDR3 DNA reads TGTGCCAGCAGCTTAGCCGGGACCTCCGGGAGCTACACCTTC. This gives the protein CASSLAGTSGSYTF.

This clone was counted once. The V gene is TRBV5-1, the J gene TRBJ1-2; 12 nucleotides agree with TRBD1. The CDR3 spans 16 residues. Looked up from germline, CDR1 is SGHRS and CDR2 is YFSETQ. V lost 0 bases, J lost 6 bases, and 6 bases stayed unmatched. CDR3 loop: CASSLALGQGADGYTF. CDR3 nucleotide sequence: TGCGCCAGCAGCTTGGCCCTGGGACAGGGGGCTGATGGCTACACCTTC.

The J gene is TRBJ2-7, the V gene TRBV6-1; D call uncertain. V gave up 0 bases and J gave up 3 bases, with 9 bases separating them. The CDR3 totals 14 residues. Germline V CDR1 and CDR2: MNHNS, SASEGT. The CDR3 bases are TGTGCCAGCAGTGAAGCGCTTTCGGGCTACGAGCAGTACTTC. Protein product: CASSEALSGYEQYF.

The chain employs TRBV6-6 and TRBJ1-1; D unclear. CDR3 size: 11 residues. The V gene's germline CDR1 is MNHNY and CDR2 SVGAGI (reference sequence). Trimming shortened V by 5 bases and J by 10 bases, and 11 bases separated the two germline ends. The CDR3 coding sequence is TGTGCCAGCAGTCCGCGGCTCGGAGCTTTCTTT. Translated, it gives CASSPRLGAFF.

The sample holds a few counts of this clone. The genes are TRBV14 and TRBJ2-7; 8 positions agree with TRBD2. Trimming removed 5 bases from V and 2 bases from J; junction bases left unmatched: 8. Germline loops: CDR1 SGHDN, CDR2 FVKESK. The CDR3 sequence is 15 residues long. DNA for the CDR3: TGTGCCAGCAGCAGAGGACTAGCCTCTACCTACGAGCAGTACTTC. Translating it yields CASSRGLASTYEQYF.

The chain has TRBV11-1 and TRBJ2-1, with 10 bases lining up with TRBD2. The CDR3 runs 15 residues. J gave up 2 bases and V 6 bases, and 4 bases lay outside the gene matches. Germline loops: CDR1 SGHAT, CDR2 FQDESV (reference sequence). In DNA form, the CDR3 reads TGTGCCAGCAGTGCGAGCGGGAGGGCCTACAATGAGCAGTTCTTC. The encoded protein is CASSASGRAYNEQFF. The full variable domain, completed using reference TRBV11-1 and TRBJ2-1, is EAEVAQSPRYKITEKSQAVAFWCDPISGHATLYWYRQILGQGPELLVQFQDESVVDDSQLPKDRFSAERLKGVDSTLKIQPAELGDSAMYLCASSASGRAYNEQFFGPGTRLTVL.

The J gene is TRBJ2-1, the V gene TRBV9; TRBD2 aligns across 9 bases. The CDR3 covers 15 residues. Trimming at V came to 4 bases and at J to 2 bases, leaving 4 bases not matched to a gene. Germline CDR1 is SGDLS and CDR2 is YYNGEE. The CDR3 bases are TGTGCCAGCAGCCCCCTAGCGGGGACCTACAATGAGCAGTTCTTC. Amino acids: CASSPLAGTYNEQFF.

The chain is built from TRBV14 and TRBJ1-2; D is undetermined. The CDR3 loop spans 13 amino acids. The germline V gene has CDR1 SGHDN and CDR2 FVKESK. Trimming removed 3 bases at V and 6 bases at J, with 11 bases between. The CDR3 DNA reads TGTGCCAGCAGCCATGAGGAAACGCATGGCTACACCTTC. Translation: CASSHEETHGYTF.

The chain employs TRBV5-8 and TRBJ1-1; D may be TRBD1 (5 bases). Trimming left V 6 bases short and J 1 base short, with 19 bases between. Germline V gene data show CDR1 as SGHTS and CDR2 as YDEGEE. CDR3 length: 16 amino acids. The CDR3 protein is CASNPGWDLQNTEAFF. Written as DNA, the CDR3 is TGTGCCAGCAACCCGGGGTGGGACCTACAGAACACTGAAGCTTTCTTT.

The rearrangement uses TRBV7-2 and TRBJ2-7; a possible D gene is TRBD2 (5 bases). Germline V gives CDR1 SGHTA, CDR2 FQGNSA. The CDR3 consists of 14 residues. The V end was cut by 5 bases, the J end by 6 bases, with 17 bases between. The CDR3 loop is CASSQSSATAEQYF. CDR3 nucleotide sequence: TGTGCCAGCAGCCAGAGTAGCGCAACGGCCGAGCAGTACTTC.

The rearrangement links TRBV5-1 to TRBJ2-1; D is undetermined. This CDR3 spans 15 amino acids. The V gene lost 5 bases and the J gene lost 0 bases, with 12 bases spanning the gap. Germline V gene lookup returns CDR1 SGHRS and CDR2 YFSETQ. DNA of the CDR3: TGCGCCAGCAGTCCCGGGCCAAGCTCCTACAATGAGCAGTTCTTC. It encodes CASSPGPSSYNEQFF.

The CDR3 reads CATSRDLGLAGVGTDTQYF. The DNA of the CDR3 is TGTGCCACCAGCAGAGATTTGGGACTAGCGGGAGTGGGGACAGATACGCAGTATTTT. V gene TRBV15 combines with J gene TRBJ2-3; 14 nucleotides line up with TRBD2. The CDR3 consists of 19 residues. After removal of 0 bases from V and 3 bases from J, the junction contained 8 bases not matched to a gene. Germline assignment: CDR1 LNHNV and CDR2 YYDKDF (reference sequence).

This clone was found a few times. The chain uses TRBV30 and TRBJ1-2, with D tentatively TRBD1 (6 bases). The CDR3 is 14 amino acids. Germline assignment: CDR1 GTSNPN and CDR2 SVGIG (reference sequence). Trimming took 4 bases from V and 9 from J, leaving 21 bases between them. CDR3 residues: CAWTEQGVGGSYTF. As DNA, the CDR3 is TGTGCCTGGACCGAACAGGGCGTCGGTGGTAGCTACACCTTC.

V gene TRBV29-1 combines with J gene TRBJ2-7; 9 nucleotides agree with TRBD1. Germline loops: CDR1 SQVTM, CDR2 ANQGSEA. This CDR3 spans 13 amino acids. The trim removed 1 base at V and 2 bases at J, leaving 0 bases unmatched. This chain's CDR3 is CSVEGTGAYEQYF. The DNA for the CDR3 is TGCAGCGTTGAAGGGACAGGGGCCTACGAGCAGTACTTC.